Below are 5 T cell receptor beta chains sequenced from a single sample in a study of CXCR3-negative and CXCR3-positive naive CD8 T cells. Study-wide findings and caveats: Naive cells that were CXCR3-positive had more hydrophobic TRB CDR3s (compared with CXCR3-negative naive cells).

UMI-labeled 5' RACE TRB cDNA libraries were prepared from the cells. TCRdb re-called the 5' RACE reads; one entry per CDR3 protein, DNA not given. Its clone listing holds approximately 90,000 distinct CDR3 sequences. No antigen has been assigned to these receptors. Sequencing was performed on naive CXCR3+ CD8+ T cells from blood. Subset specified: CD45RO-CCR7+CD27+CD95- naive CD8+ T cells expressing CXCR3 (TNR3+). The receptor set was obtained from a human donor in good health. Some clones in this sample may be carry-over from other donors' samples.

This chain connects TRBV28 to TRBJ2-7. Germline V lookup: CDR1 MDHEN, CDR2 SYDVKM. CDR3 size: 13 residues. CDR3: CASSSAGLYEQYF. The variable domain in full, completed from reference TRBV28 and TRBJ2-7, reads DVKVTQSSRYLVKRTGEKVFLECVQDMDHENMFWYRQDPGLGLRLIYFSYDVKMKEKGDIPEGYSVSREKKERFSLILESASTNQTSMYLCASSSAGLYEQYFGPGTRLTVT.

The V gene is TRBV12-3 or TRBV12-4, the J gene TRBJ1-2; the TCRdb D gene call, TRBD1, has no DNA to confirm it. CDR3 length: 13 residues. CDR3 amino acids: CASSFGGGDGYTF.

The chain combines TRBV28 with TRBJ2-7; no DNA is available, so the TRBD2 call from TCRdb remains unchecked. Germline loops: CDR1 MDHEN, CDR2 SYDVKM. CDR3 length: 16 amino acids. CDR3 amino acids: CASTERTEQYSYEQYF. Together with reference TRBV28 and TRBJ2-7, the CDR3 gives the full variable domain: DVKVTQSSRYLVKRTGEKVFLECVQDMDHENMFWYRQDPGLGLRLIYFSYDVKMKEKGDIPEGYSVSREKKERFSLILESASTNQTSMYLCASTERTEQYSYEQYFGPGTRLTVT.

This chain links TRBV28 with TRBJ2-7; TCRdb's D call of TRBD2 is untestable without DNA. The CDR3 has 15 amino acids. Germline CDR1 reads MDHEN; CDR2 reads SYDVKM. CDR3 in amino acids: CASRPSGSSIDEQYF.

The rearrangement uses TRBV5-6 and TRBJ2-3; TCRdb selects TRBD1, and the lack of DNA leaves this call unchecked. The CDR3 is made up of 16 amino acids. The V gene's germline CDR1 is SGHDT and CDR2 YYEEEE. CDR3 sequence: CASSLSVAGGGDTQYF. The complete variable domain, with remaining parts taken from reference TRBV5-6 and TRBJ2-3, reads DAGVTQSPTHLIKTRGQQVTLRCSPKSGHDTVSWYQQALGQGPQFIFQYYEEEERQRGNFPDRFSGHQFPNYSSELNVNALLLGDSALYLCASSLSVAGGGDTQYFGPGTRLTVL.